Below, 25 T cell receptor beta chains from the same sample are listed, as sequenced in a study of blood T cell repertoires in COVID-19. Measured with immunoSEQ multiplex PCR; TCRdb has only the in-frame clones, and not every one. The sample lists 45,000 to 70,000 clones; around 87% were seen once. Source material: peripheral blood. The receptors were gathered from a woman aged 80 or older with COVID-19, enrolled during active disease.

The chain joins TRBV3-1 (or the pseudogene TRBV3-2) to TRBJ2-1; D may be TRBD1 (6 bases). CDR3 length: 13 residues. Trimming took off 3 bases at V and 3 bases at J, with 6 bases between the two ends. Germline values: CDR1 LGHDT, CDR2 YNNKEL (reference sequence). CDR3 bases: TGTGCCAGCAGCCAGGGACACTACAATGAGCAGTTCTTC. Translating it yields CASSQGHYNEQFF.

The chain employs TRBV7-3 and TRBJ2-2; tentatively, D is TRBD2 (6 bases). The CDR3 contains 15 residues. Germline V CDR1 and CDR2: SGHTA, FQGTGA. With 5 bases removed from V and 5 bases from J, the gap between germline ends came to 15 bases. The CDR3 here is CASSPQLAGTGELFF. Written as DNA, the CDR3 is TGTGCCAGCAGCCCACAACTAGCTGGTACCGGGGAGCTGTTTTTT.

This chain uses TRBV24-1 with TRBJ2-1; 9 positions agree with TRBD2. From germline, CDR1 is KGHDR and CDR2 SFDVKD. Trimming removed 3 bases from V and 4 bases from J; junction bases left unmatched: 18. CDR3 length equals 20 residues. The CDR3 DNA is TGTGCCACCAGTGATCTACCGGGACTAGCCCGGTCACTTTCTTACAATGAGCAGTTCTTC. It specifies CATSDLPGLARSLSYNEQFF.

The gene calls are TRBV28 and TRBJ1-1; unclear D gene. The CDR3 is made up of 13 amino acids. V was cut by 6 bases and J by 8 bases, with 16 bases left in between. In germline, CDR1 is MDHEN, CDR2 SYDVKM. The CDR3 DNA sequence: TGTGCCAGCAGCTCCAATGGAGGGCTCGAAGCTTTCTTT. Residues: CASSSNGGLEAFF.

The chain employs TRBV3-1 (or the pseudogene TRBV3-2) and TRBJ1-1; 9 bases align to TRBD1. The CDR3 length is 17 residues. Germline assignment: CDR1 LGHDT and CDR2 YNNKEL (reference sequence). The V gene end was trimmed by 6 bases and the J gene end by 2 bases; junction bases not matched to a gene: 13. CDR3 in DNA: TGTGCCAGCAGTCAGGGACAGGGAATGGTAGTCAACACTGAAGCTTTCTTT. Its protein is CASSQGQGMVVNTEAFF.

Here the CDR3 reads CAISGDMNTEAFF. In nucleotides, the CDR3 is TGTGCCATCAGTGGAGACATGAACACTGAAGCTTTCTTT. V is TRBV10-3 and J is TRBJ1-1; D is ambiguous. The germline V gene encodes CDR1 ENHRY and CDR2 SYGVKD. The V end lost 4 bases, the J end lost 0 bases, and 6 bases lay between the germline ends. This CDR3 region has 13 residues.

CDR3 in DNA: TGCGCCAGCAGCCAAGATCGGTGGGGGCTAAACACTGAAGCTTTCTTT. It yields the protein CASSQDRWGLNTEAFF. J is TRBJ1-1 and V is TRBV4-1; D may be TRBD1 (6 bases). CDR3 length: 16 amino acids. V lost 0 bases to trimming and J lost 2 bases, with 13 bases between them. Germline CDR1 is MGHRA and CDR2 is YSYEKL.

DNA for the CDR3: TGCGCCAGCAGTCAATCCCTCGGGGGGCGAGGCACTGAAGCTTTCTTT. The encoded protein is CASSQSLGGRGTEAFF. V gene TRBV23-1 combines with J gene TRBJ1-1; D might be TRBD1 (6 bases). TRBV23-1 is assigned to the ORF class and has an uncertain function. The CDR3 has 16 residues. Trimming shortened V by 0 bases and J by 4 bases, and 15 bases separated the two germline ends.

This clone showed up just once. This chain connects TRBV11-3 to TRBJ2-1; 7 positions match TRBD1. The CDR3 runs 14 residues. After removal of 2 bases from V and 6 bases from J, the junction contained 4 bases not matched to a gene. CDR1 SGHNT and CDR2 YENEEA come from the germline V gene. CDR3 bases: TGTGCCAGCAGCTTAACAGGGGACCGCAATGAGCAGTTCTTC. Translation: CASSLTGDRNEQFF.

V is TRBV2 and J is TRBJ2-2, with D tentatively TRBD2 (6 bases). This CDR3 region has 14 residues. CDR1 SNHLY and CDR2 FYNNEI come from the germline V gene. The germline V and J ends were trimmed by 7 bases and 4 bases, with 13 bases remaining between them. The CDR3 sequence is CASKAGPSTGELFF. The CDR3 DNA follows: TGTGCCAGCAAGGCGGGGCCGTCCACCGGGGAGCTGTTTTTT.

J is TRBJ2-5 and V is TRBV3-1 (or the pseudogene TRBV3-2), with D possibly being TRBD1 (5 bases). CDR3 size: 15 residues. The germline CDR1 and CDR2 sequences are LGHDT and YNNKEL (reference sequence). Trimming left V 2 bases short and J 2 bases short, with 12 bases between. This CDR3 reads CASSQKGPLQETQYF. CDR3 in DNA: TGTGCCAGCAGCCAAAAGGGGCCCTTACAAGAGACCCAGTACTTC.

The chain combines TRBV28 with TRBJ1-1; perhaps TRBD1 as D (5 bases). Trimming cost V 4 bases and J 2 bases, with 11 bases left between them. Germline-derived CDR1 and CDR2 are MDHEN and SYDVKM. The CDR3 is made up of 14 amino acids. This CDR3 is CASSSGLGNTEAFF. CDR3 nucleotides: TGTGCCAGCAGTTCGGGACTGGGAAACACTGAAGCTTTCTTT.

The rearrangement uses TRBV20-1 and TRBJ1-1; TRBD1 aligns across 10 bases. CDR1 is DFQATT, CDR2 SNEGSKA, per germline (reference sequence). V shed 3 bases, J shed 5 bases, and the junction held 3 bases outside the gene matches. The CDR3 has 13 residues. CDR3 residues: CSASRDRGTEAFF. CDR3 sequence (DNA): TGCAGTGCTAGTAGGGACAGGGGAACTGAAGCTTTCTTT.

The gene calls are TRBV19 and TRBJ2-5, with 8 bases that match TRBD1. V gave up 7 bases and J gave up 4 bases; unmatched junction bases: 14. The germline CDR1 and CDR2 sequences are LNHDA and SQIVND (reference sequence). There are 16 residues in the CDR3. The CDR3, as DNA: TGTGCCAGTACTGGAAGGGAAGGACAGGGAATAGAGACCCAGTACTTC. It encodes CASTGREGQGIETQYF.

This chain links TRBV5-4 with TRBJ1-4, with 7 bases fitting TRBD1. The length of the CDR3 is 15 residues. Germline CDR1 and CDR2: SGHNT and YYREEE (reference sequence). V lost 0 bases to trimming and J lost 4 bases; unmatched junction nucleotides: 3. The CDR3 spells CASSLGTGFNEKLFF. In DNA, the CDR3 is TGTGCCAGCAGCTTGGGGACAGGCTTTAATGAAAAACTGTTTTTT.

V gene TRBV19 combines with J gene TRBJ2-1; 8 nucleotides line up with TRBD1. Germline CDR1 and CDR2: LNHDA and SQIVND (reference sequence). The V segment lost 0 bases and the J segment 7 bases; nucleotides outside the gene matches: 11. The CDR3 extends over 17 amino acids. The CDR3 here is CASSIDLRQGARNEQFF. DNA for the CDR3: TGTGCCAGTAGTATAGATCTACGGCAGGGGGCGAGAAATGAGCAGTTCTTC.

The V gene is TRBV3-1 (or the pseudogene TRBV3-2), the J gene TRBJ2-7; 10 nucleotides agree with TRBD1. The germline V gene has CDR1 LGHDT and CDR2 YNNKEL (reference sequence). The CDR3 length is 16 residues. V shed 2 bases and J 2 bases; nucleotides not matched to a gene: 6. The CDR3 coding sequence is TGTGCCAGCAGCCAAATGCGGGGACAGGGGACCTACGAGCAGTACTTC. Amino acids: CASSQMRGQGTYEQYF.

The chain uses TRBV7-9 and TRBJ2-3, with 7 bases fitting TRBD2. CDR3 size: 16 residues. Germline CDR1 reads SEHNR; CDR2 reads FQNEAQ (reference sequence). V lost 5 bases, J lost 10 bases, and 18 bases stayed unmatched. This chain's CDR3 is CASSLHIGTPAGAQYF. Written as DNA, the CDR3 is TGTGCCAGCAGCCTCCATATCGGGACTCCGGCGGGGGCGCAGTATTTT.

This clone was recorded once. The chain employs TRBV7-3 and TRBJ2-1, with 15 bases fitting TRBD2. This CDR3 has 15 residues. CDR1 and CDR2 (germline): SGHTA, FQGTGA. V lost 6 bases to trimming and J lost 9 bases; unmatched junction nucleotides: 6. The CDR3 spells CASRRTSGGATEQFF. CDR3 sequence (DNA): TGTGCCAGCAGGCGGACTAGCGGGGGGGCCACTGAGCAGTTCTTC.

This chain joins TRBV5-1 and TRBJ1-1; TRBD1 might be the D (6 bases). Germline CDR1 is SGHRS and CDR2 is YFSETQ. Trimming removed 0 bases from V and 7 bases from J, with 10 bases in between. This CDR3 contains 13 residues. CDR3 loop: CASSLGRGGEAFF. DNA for the CDR3: TGCGCCAGCAGCTTGGGCAGGGGCGGTGAAGCTTTCTTT.

The V and J genes are TRBV12-5 and TRBJ2-3, with TRBD2 as a possible D gene (7 bases). The CDR3 is 15 residues long. Trimming removed 1 base from V and 0 bases from J, with 8 bases in between. Germline loops: CDR1 LGHNT, CDR2 FRNRAP. The CDR3 DNA is TGTGCTAGTGGTTTGGGCGGGGGCAGCACAGATACGCAGTATTTT. This encodes CASGLGGGSTDTQYF.

This rearrangement joins TRBV4-1 to TRBJ1-6; no definite D call. This CDR3 is built from 18 residues. Germline CDR1 and CDR2: MGHRA and YSYEKL. The germline V and J ends were trimmed by 4 bases and 0 bases, with 16 bases remaining between them. CDR3 bases: TGCGCCAGCAGCCTTATCGGAGACGGCTACTCCTATAATTCACCCCTCCACTTT. Protein sequence: CASSLIGDGYSYNSPLHF.

The chain couples TRBV16 to TRBJ1-1, with TRBD1 matching 7 bases. The trim removed 3 bases at V and 1 base at J, leaving 2 bases unmatched. This CDR3 is built from 14 residues. Germline CDR1 KGHSY, CDR2 FQNENV. The CDR3: CASSHRTGNTEAFF. CDR3 sequence (DNA): TGTGCCAGCAGCCACCGGACAGGGAACACTGAAGCTTTCTTT.

The V gene is TRBV10-1, the J gene TRBJ2-1; no definite D call. Trimming removed 2 bases at V and 5 bases at J, with 7 bases between. Germline assignment: CDR1 WNHNN and CDR2 SYGVQD (reference sequence). The CDR3 is 13 amino acids. The CDR3 sequence is CASSELKNNEQFF. CDR3 sequence (DNA): TGCGCCAGCAGTGAGCTAAAGAACAATGAGCAGTTCTTC.

The J gene is TRBJ1-4, the V gene TRBV6-5; no firm D call. The CDR3 has 13 residues. The V and J ends lost 7 bases and 10 bases respectively, with 16 bases between them. Germline CDR1 reads MNHEY; CDR2 reads SVGAGI. In DNA form, the CDR3 reads TGTGCCAGCAATTTTGACGGGAAGGGAAAACTGTTTTTT. This sequence encodes CASNFDGKGKLFF.